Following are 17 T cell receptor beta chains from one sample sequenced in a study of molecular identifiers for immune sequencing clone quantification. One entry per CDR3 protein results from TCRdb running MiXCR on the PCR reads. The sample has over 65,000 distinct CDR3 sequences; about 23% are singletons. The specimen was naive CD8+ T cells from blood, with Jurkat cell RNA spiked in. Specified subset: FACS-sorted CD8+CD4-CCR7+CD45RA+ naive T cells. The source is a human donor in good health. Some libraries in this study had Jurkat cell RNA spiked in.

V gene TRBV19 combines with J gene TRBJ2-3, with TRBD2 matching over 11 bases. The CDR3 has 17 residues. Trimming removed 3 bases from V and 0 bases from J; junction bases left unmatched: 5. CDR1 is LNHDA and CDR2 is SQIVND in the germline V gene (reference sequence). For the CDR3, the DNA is TGTGCCAGTAGTATTTTGGGACTAGCGGCAAGCACAGATACGCAGTATTTT. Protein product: CASSILGLAASTDTQYF.

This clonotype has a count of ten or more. In nucleotides, the CDR3 is TGCGCCAGCAGCCAAGAGGGCGGGTTCGCAGATACGCAGTATTTT. Protein: CASSQEGGFADTQYF. This chain links TRBV4-3 with TRBJ2-3, with D perhaps matching TRBD2 (5 bases). V was clipped by 0 bases and J by 4 bases, with 11 bases between them. Germline CDR1 is LGHNA and CDR2 is YSLEER. CDR3 length equals 15 residues.

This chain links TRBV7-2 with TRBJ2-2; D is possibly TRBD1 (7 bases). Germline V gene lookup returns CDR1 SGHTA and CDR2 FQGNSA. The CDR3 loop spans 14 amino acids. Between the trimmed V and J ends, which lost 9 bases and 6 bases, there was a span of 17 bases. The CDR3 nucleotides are TGTGCCAGTCGGCGGGACAGCGGATCCGGGGAGCTGTTTTTT. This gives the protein CASRRDSGSGELFF.

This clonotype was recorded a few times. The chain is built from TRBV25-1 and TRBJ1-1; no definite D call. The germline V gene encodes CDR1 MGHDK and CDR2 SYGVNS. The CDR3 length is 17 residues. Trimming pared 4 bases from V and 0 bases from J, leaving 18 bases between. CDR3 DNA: TGTGCCAGCAGTGCCTGGGTCAGATCAATTATGAACACTGAAGCTTTCTTT. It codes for CASSAWVRSIMNTEAFF.

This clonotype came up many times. The CDR3 nucleotides read TGTGCCAGCGAAGGGGGCGGTGGAAACACTGAAGCTTTCTTT. Its protein product is CASEGGGGNTEAFF. This rearrangement joins TRBV10-3 to TRBJ1-1; 7 nucleotides line up with TRBD1. The CDR3 totals 14 residues. CDR1 ENHRY and CDR2 SYGVKD come from the germline V gene. J was trimmed by 2 bases and V by 10 bases; bases with no gene match: 10.

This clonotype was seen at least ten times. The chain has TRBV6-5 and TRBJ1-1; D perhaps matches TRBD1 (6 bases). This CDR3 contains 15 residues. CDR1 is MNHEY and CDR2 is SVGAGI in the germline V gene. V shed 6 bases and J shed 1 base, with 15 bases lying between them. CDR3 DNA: TGTGCCAGCAGCCTACATTACAGGGAGAACACTGAAGCTTTCTTT. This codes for CASSLHYRENTEAFF.

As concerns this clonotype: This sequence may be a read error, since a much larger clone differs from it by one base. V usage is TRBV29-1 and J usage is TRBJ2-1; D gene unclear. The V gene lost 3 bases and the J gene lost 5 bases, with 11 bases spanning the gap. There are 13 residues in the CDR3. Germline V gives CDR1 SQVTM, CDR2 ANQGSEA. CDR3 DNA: TGCAGCGTTGATGGCGATGGAGACAATGAGCAGTTCTTC. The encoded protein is CSVDGDGDNEQFF.

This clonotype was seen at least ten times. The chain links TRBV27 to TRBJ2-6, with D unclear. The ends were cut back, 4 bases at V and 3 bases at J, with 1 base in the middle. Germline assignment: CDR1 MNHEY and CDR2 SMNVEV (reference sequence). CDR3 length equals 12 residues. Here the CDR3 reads CASSYGANVLTF. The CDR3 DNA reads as TGTGCCAGCAGTTATGGGGCCAACGTCCTGACTTTC.

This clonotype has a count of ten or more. CDR3 protein: CASGYGTDTQYF. As DNA, the CDR3 is TGTGCTAGTGGGTATGGCACAGATACGCAGTATTTT. The chain uses TRBV12-5 and TRBJ2-3, with no clear D. Germline CDR1 LGHNT, CDR2 FRNRAP. The CDR3 is 12 residues long. The V and J ends lost 6 bases and 1 base respectively, with 5 bases between them.

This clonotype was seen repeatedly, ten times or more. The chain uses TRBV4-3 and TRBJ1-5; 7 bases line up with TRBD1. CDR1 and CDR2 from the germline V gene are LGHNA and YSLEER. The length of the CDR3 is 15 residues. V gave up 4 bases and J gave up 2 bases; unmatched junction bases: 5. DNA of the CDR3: TGCGCCAGCAGCCTCACCAGGGGGGGCAATCAGCCCCAGCATTTT. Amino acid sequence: CASSLTRGGNQPQHF.

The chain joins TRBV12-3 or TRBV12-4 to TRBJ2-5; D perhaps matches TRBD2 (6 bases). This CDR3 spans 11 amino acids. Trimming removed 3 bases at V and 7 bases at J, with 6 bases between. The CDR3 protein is CASSFGGTQYF. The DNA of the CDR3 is TGTGCCAGCAGTTTCGGGGGGACCCAGTACTTC.

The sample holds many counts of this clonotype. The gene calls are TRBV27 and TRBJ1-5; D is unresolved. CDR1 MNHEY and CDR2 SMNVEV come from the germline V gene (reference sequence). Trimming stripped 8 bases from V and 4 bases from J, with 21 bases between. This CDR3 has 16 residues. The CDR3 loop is CASQDLDGPTNQPQHF. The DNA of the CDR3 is TGTGCCAGCCAAGACCTGGACGGTCCAACTAATCAGCCCCAGCATTTT.

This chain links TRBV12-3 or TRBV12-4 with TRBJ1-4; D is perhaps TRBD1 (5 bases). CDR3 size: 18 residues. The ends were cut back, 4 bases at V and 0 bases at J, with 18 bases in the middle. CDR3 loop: CASSSFRGYTATNEKLFF. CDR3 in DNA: TGTGCCAGCAGTTCCTTCCGGGGGTACACCGCAACTAATGAAAAACTGTTTTTT.

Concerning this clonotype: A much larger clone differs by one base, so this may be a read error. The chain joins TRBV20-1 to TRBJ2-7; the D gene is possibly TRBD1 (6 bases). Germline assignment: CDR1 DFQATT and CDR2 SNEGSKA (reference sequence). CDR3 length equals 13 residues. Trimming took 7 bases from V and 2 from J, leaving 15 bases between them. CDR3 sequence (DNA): TGCAGTGTATGGGACAAGGACACCTACGAGCAGTACTTC. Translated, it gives CSVWDKDTYEQYF.

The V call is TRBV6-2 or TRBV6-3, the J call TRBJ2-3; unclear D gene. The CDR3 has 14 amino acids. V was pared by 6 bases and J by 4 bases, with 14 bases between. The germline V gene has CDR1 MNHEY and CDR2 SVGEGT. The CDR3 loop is CASSWTSSPDTQYF. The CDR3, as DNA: TGTGCCAGCAGCTGGACCTCCTCCCCAGATACGCAGTATTTT.

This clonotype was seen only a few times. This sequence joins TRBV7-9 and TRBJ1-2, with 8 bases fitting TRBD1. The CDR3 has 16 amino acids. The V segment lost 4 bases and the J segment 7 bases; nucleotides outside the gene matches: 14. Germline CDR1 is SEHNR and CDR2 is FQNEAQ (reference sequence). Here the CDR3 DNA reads TGTGCCAGCAGCTCACCCCAATCGGCAGGGGGCAGTGGCTACACCTTC. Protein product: CASSSPQSAGGSGYTF.

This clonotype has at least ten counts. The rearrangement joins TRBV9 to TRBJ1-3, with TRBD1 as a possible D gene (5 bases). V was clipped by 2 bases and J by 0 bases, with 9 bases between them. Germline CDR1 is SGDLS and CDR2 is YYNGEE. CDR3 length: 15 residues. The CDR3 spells CASSVAGSSGNTIYF. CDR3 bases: TGTGCCAGCAGCGTTGCAGGGAGCTCTGGAAACACCATATATTTT. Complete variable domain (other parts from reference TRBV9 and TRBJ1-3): DSGVTQTPKHLITATGQRVTLRCSPRSGDLSVYWYQQSLDQGLQFLIQYYNGEERAKGNILERFSAQQFPDLHSELNLSSLELGDSALYFCASSVAGSSGNTIYFGEGSWLTVV.